These T cell receptor beta chains were read from a single sample in a study of blood T cell repertoires in COVID-19. Sequenced by immunoSEQ multiplex PCR; TCRdb stores in-frame clones only, minus some. The sample includes about 40,000 clones, about 80% of them seen just once. What was sequenced was peripheral blood. These receptors were collected from a woman aged 55-75 years with acute or convalescent COVID-19. CDR3s include the opening cysteine and the closing phenylalanine or tryptophan. D genes are given only for firm matches. Clone size is not always given. Where it is, it says once, few, many or a class for expanded clones.

clone size	V gene	J gene	D gene	CDR3 protein	CDR3 DNA
.	TRBV19	TRBJ1-1	TRBD1	CASSTRDRGAVRTEAFF	TGTGCCAGTAGTACCCGGGACAGGGGTGCCGTAAGGACTGAAGCTTTCTTT
.	TRBV3-1/TRBV3-2	TRBJ1-6	.	CASSQAGVGKNSPLHF	TGTGCCAGCAGCCAAGCAGGGGTCGGGAAAAATTCACCCCTCCACTTT
.	TRBV18	TRBJ1-1	.	CASLRRSTGSFRNTEAFF	TGTGCCAGCTTAAGGAGAAGTACAGGCTCATTCCGGAACACTGAAGCTTTCTTT
few	TRBV10-2	TRBJ1-3	TRBD1	CASSEVRRGPGNTIYF	TGCGCCAGCAGTGAGGTTCGCAGGGGGCCTGGAAACACCATATATTTT
.	TRBV6-1	TRBJ2-5	.	CASSERATQEGETQYF	TGTGCCAGCAGTGAACGGGCCACCCAGGAGGGAGAGACCCAGTACTTC
medium-sized	TRBV28	TRBJ2-7	TRBD1	CASTEDRGSYEQYF	TGTGCCAGCACCGAGGACAGGGGATCCTACGAGCAGTACTTC
.	TRBV28	TRBJ1-6	.	CASEGHNSPLHF	TGTGCCAGCGAGGGTCATAATTCACCCCTCCACTTT
.	TRBV5-5	TRBJ1-6	.	CASSYGYRSPLHF	TGTGCCAGCAGCTACGGTTATCGCTCACCCCTCCACTTT
.	TRBV18	TRBJ2-5	.	CASSPIPDSQETQYF	TGTGCCAGCTCACCAATACCCGACAGCCAAGAGACCCAGTACTTC
few	TRBV28	TRBJ1-5	.	CASSLGQYNQPQHF	TGTGCCAGCAGTTTGGGGCAGTACAATCAGCCCCAGCATTTT
few	TRBV2	TRBJ2-5	.	CASSRGGQGETQYF	TGTGCCAGCAGTAGGGGGGGACAAGGGGAGACCCAGTACTTC
.	TRBV19	TRBJ2-3	.	CASSHPRTEGDTQYF	TGTGCCAGTAGTCACCCTCGGACAGAGGGAGATACGCAGTATTTT
.	TRBV15	TRBJ1-2	TRBD1	CATRSLQGNYGYTF	TGTGCCACCAGGTCACTACAGGGGAACTATGGCTACACCTTC
.	TRBV6-5	TRBJ1-5	TRBD1	CASSRTGLDQPQHF	TGTGCCAGCAGCCGGACAGGGTTGGATCAGCCCCAGCATTTT
.	TRBV19	TRBJ1-5	TRBD1	CASSKRQGAYQPQHF	TGTGCCAGTAGTAAGCGGCAGGGGGCTTATCAGCCCCAGCATTTT
.	TRBV3-1/TRBV3-2	TRBJ2-3	.	CASSQDVRLRTDTQYF	TGTGCCAGCAGCCAAGATGTGAGACTCCGCACAGATACGCAGTATTTT
.	TRBV11-2	TRBJ2-7	TRBD1	CASSMGQGATITYEQYF	TGTGCCAGCAGCATGGGACAGGGGGCTACTATCACCTACGAGCAGTACTTC
few	TRBV5-5	TRBJ2-5	TRBD1	CASSSDRAGETQYF	TGTGCCAGCAGCTCGGACAGGGCGGGAGAGACCCAGTACTTC
.	TRBV7-6	TRBJ1-3	TRBD1	CASSLTGQGAGNTIYF	TGTGCCAGCAGCTTAACTGGACAGGGGGCTGGAAACACCATATATTTT
.	TRBV9	TRBJ2-2	TRBD2	CASSASGGASGELFF	TGTGCCAGCAGCGCCAGCGGGGGGGCCTCCGGGGAGCTGTTTTTT